This is a list of T cell receptor beta chains from one sample in a study of identical twins. TCRdb recomputed calls from the 5' RACE reads with MiXCR, one row per CDR3 protein. This table holds roughly 750,000 distinct CDR3 sequences, 21% found once. The same specimen was also included in a second study, on T cells expressing NK-cell markers.

The source material was PBMCs. The source is a woman aged 18 to 35 in good health. CDR3s leave out the opening cysteine and the closing phenylalanine or tryptophan. Fields, in order: J gene, clone size, V gene, CDR3 protein. Clone size appears in some rows only: once, few, many, or a class for an expanded clone.

TRBJ2-2 NA TRBV5-1 ASGTSGVTGELF
TRBJ1-1 NA TRBV30 ASRQGATEAF
TRBJ2-5 NA TRBV5-1 ASSPVVSPETQY
TRBJ1-1 NA TRBV7-2 ASSLMKNTEAF
TRBJ2-1 NA TRBV7-9 ASIRGMETDNEQF
TRBJ1-3 few TRBV20-1 SASSRSGNTIY
TRBJ2-3 few TRBV5-1 ASSLAMGERVDTQY
TRBJ2-1 NA TRBV10-3 AISGQKGVLVNEQF
TRBJ1-5 NA TRBV6-1 ASNWGDGNQPQH
TRBJ1-1 few TRBV7-2 ASSSMGPGGTEAF